The rows below give T cell receptor beta chains drawn from one sample of a study of CD8 T cells in Susac syndrome. One entry per CDR3 protein results from TCRdb running MiXCR on the immunoSEQ multiplex PCR reads. In the table there are about 180,000 distinct CDR3 sequences, roughly 94% of which are singletons. Sequencing was performed on CD4+ T cells from PBMCs. Every receptor here comes from a human donor with Susac syndrome. Both conserved end residues are part of each CDR3. D genes are given only for firm matches. The listing skips clone size in some rows; elsewhere it reads once, few, many or a size class.

d_call: TRBD1
clone_size: NA
j_call: TRBJ2-7
v_call: TRBV9
cdr3_aa: CASSVPSGTGAPYEQYF
cdr3_nt: TGTGCCAGCAGCGTACCTAGTGGGACAGGGGCGCCCTACGAGCAGTACTTC

d_call: NA
clone_size: NA
j_call: TRBJ1-1
v_call: TRBV9
cdr3_aa: CASSGGVWNTEAFF
cdr3_nt: TGTGCCAGCAGCGGAGGGGTCTGGAACACTGAAGCTTTCTTT

d_call: TRBD2
clone_size: once
j_call: TRBJ2-1
v_call: TRBV12-3/TRBV12-4
cdr3_aa: CASSGEGEQFF
cdr3_nt: TGTGCCAGCAGTGGGGAGGGGGAGCAGTTCTTC

d_call: NA
clone_size: NA
j_call: TRBJ2-1
v_call: TRBV6-1
cdr3_aa: CASSEEGHYHNEQFF
cdr3_nt: TGTGCCAGCAGTGAAGAGGGACACTATCACAATGAGCAGTTCTTC

d_call: NA
clone_size: NA
j_call: TRBJ1-2
v_call: TRBV13
cdr3_aa: CASRNTGESYGYTF
cdr3_nt: TGTGCCAGCAGAAACACGGGGGAATCATATGGCTACACCTTC

d_call: TRBD1
clone_size: NA
j_call: TRBJ2-1
v_call: TRBV20-1
cdr3_aa: CSALVAGQGRNEQFF
cdr3_nt: TGCAGTGCTCTCGTGGCGGGACAGGGGAGGAATGAGCAGTTCTTC

d_call: TRBD1
clone_size: NA
j_call: TRBJ2-7
v_call: TRBV12-3/TRBV12-4
cdr3_aa: CASTTLGQLVEQYF
cdr3_nt: TGTGCCAGCACCACGCTGGGACAGCTCGTCGAGCAGTACTTC

d_call: NA
clone_size: NA
j_call: TRBJ2-3
v_call: TRBV2
cdr3_aa: CASETERTDTQYF
cdr3_nt: TGTGCCAGCGAGACAGAACGCACAGATACGCAGTATTTT

d_call: TRBD2
clone_size: NA
j_call: TRBJ2-3
v_call: TRBV5-4
cdr3_aa: CASSDRTSFTDTQYF
cdr3_nt: TGTGCCAGCAGCGACCGGACTAGCTTTACAGATACGCAGTATTTT

d_call: NA
clone_size: NA
j_call: TRBJ1-2
v_call: TRBV20-1
cdr3_aa: CSAKGGGYTF
cdr3_nt: TGCAGTGCTAAAGGGGGGGGCTACACCTTC

d_call: NA
clone_size: NA
j_call: TRBJ2-5
v_call: TRBV11-2
cdr3_aa: CASSAHEETQYF
cdr3_nt: TGTGCCAGCAGCGCCCATGAGGAGACCCAGTACTTC

d_call: TRBD2
clone_size: NA
j_call: TRBJ2-1
v_call: TRBV2
cdr3_aa: CASSEGLAGLEQFF
cdr3_nt: TGTGCCAGCAGTGAAGGACTAGCGGGGCTTGAGCAGTTCTTC

d_call: TRBD1
clone_size: NA
j_call: TRBJ2-1
v_call: TRBV6-6
cdr3_aa: CASSYSTGSENNEQFF
cdr3_nt: TGTGCCAGCAGTTACTCGACAGGGTCCGAGAACAATGAGCAGTTCTTC

d_call: NA
clone_size: NA
j_call: TRBJ1-6
v_call: TRBV29-1
cdr3_aa: CSVEGDSGRRGAPLHF
cdr3_nt: TGCAGCGTTGAAGGAGACAGTGGCCGACGAGGGGCACCCCTCCACTTT

d_call: NA
clone_size: NA
j_call: TRBJ2-5
v_call: TRBV20-1
cdr3_aa: CSAISLAETQYF
cdr3_nt: TGCAGTGCGATCAGCCTGGCGGAGACCCAGTACTTC

d_call: NA
clone_size: NA
j_call: TRBJ2-3
v_call: TRBV5-1
cdr3_aa: CASSFSADTQYF
cdr3_nt: TGCGCCAGCAGCTTTTCCGCAGATACGCAGTATTTT

d_call: NA
clone_size: NA
j_call: TRBJ1-2
v_call: TRBV12-3/TRBV12-4
cdr3_aa: CASSSSGGSNYGYTF
cdr3_nt: TGTGCCAGCAGTTCCTCAGGAGGATCTAACTATGGCTACACCTTC

d_call: TRBD1
clone_size: NA
j_call: TRBJ1-5
v_call: TRBV20-1
cdr3_aa: CSAIPQGASNQPQHF
cdr3_nt: TGCAGTGCTATACCGCAGGGGGCTAGCAATCAGCCCCAGCATTTT

d_call: TRBD2
clone_size: NA
j_call: TRBJ2-1
v_call: TRBV4-1
cdr3_aa: CASSHPGLAGGYEQFF
cdr3_nt: TGCGCCAGCAGCCATCCCGGACTAGCGGGGGGTTATGAGCAGTTCTTC

d_call: NA
clone_size: once
j_call: TRBJ2-5
v_call: TRBV6-5
cdr3_aa: CASRAAFQETQYF
cdr3_nt: TGTGCCAGCCGTGCCGCATTCCAAGAGACCCAGTACTTC

d_call: NA
clone_size: NA
j_call: TRBJ1-2
v_call: TRBV27
cdr3_aa: CASSPLRQGFGYTF
cdr3_nt: TGTGCCAGCAGCCCGTTGCGGCAGGGGTTTGGCTACACCTTC

d_call: TRBD1
clone_size: once
j_call: TRBJ1-2
v_call: TRBV20-1
cdr3_aa: CSARVTGEGYTF
cdr3_nt: TGCAGTGCTAGAGTGACAGGGGAAGGCTACACCTTC

d_call: TRBD1
clone_size: NA
j_call: TRBJ1-2
v_call: TRBV30
cdr3_aa: CAWSTQTGPHTF
cdr3_nt: TGTGCCTGGAGTACCCAGACAGGGCCCCACACCTTC

d_call: TRBD1
clone_size: NA
j_call: TRBJ1-1
v_call: TRBV9
cdr3_aa: CASSVATGGEAFF
cdr3_nt: TGTGCCAGCAGCGTAGCTACAGGGGGTGAAGCTTTCTTT

d_call: NA
clone_size: NA
j_call: TRBJ2-1
v_call: TRBV5-6
cdr3_aa: CATTHRGGAFYNEQFF
cdr3_nt: TGTGCCACAACCCACCGGGGCGGGGCCTTCTACAATGAGCAGTTCTTC

d_call: NA
clone_size: NA
j_call: TRBJ1-1
v_call: TRBV7-2
cdr3_aa: CASSRWARNTEAFF
cdr3_nt: TGTGCCAGCAGCAGGTGGGCCAGGAACACTGAAGCTTTCTTT

d_call: NA
clone_size: few
j_call: TRBJ2-1
v_call: TRBV7-3
cdr3_aa: CASSLWGESSYNEQFF
cdr3_nt: TGTGCCAGCAGCTTATGGGGCGAAAGCTCCTACAATGAGCAGTTCTTC

d_call: NA
clone_size: NA
j_call: TRBJ1-5
v_call: TRBV3-1
cdr3_aa: CARQGRDDQPQHF
cdr3_nt: TGTGCCAGGCAAGGCAGGGATGATCAGCCCCAGCATTTT

d_call: NA
clone_size: NA
j_call: TRBJ2-3
v_call: TRBV29-1
cdr3_aa: CSVGAPPGGTDTQYF
cdr3_nt: TGCAGCGTTGGAGCACCCCCGGGCGGCACAGATACGCAGTATTTT

d_call: NA
clone_size: few
j_call: TRBJ1-1
v_call: TRBV30
cdr3_aa: CAWSLNTEAFF
cdr3_nt: TGTGCCTGGAGTCTTAATACTGAAGCTTTCTTT

d_call: NA
clone_size: NA
j_call: TRBJ2-5
v_call: TRBV20-1
cdr3_aa: CSARRLGGLETQYF
cdr3_nt: TGCAGTGCTAGACGACTTGGGGGCTTAGAGACCCAGTACTTC

d_call: NA
clone_size: NA
j_call: TRBJ2-3
v_call: TRBV2
cdr3_aa: CASRLGAAGTQYF
cdr3_nt: TGTGCCAGCCGACTGGGGGCAGCGGGTACGCAGTATTTT

d_call: TRBD1
clone_size: once
j_call: TRBJ1-5
v_call: TRBV20-1
cdr3_aa: CSASRDRGRAQPQHF
cdr3_nt: TGCAGTGCTTCCCGGGACAGGGGCCGCGCTCAGCCCCAGCATTTT

d_call: NA
clone_size: NA
j_call: TRBJ1-1
v_call: TRBV29-1
cdr3_aa: CSVERATVGAFF
cdr3_nt: TGCAGCGTTGAAAGGGCCACAGTTGGGGCTTTCTTT

d_call: TRBD2
clone_size: NA
j_call: TRBJ2-7
v_call: TRBV12-3/TRBV12-4
cdr3_aa: CASSFPGLAGSSYEQYF
cdr3_nt: TGTGCCAGCAGTTTCCCAGGACTAGCGGGTTCTTCCTACGAGCAGTACTTC

d_call: TRBD2
clone_size: NA
j_call: TRBJ2-1
v_call: TRBV11-2
cdr3_aa: CASSSRLAESPNEQFF
cdr3_nt: TGTGCCAGCAGCTCCCGACTAGCGGAATCTCCCAATGAGCAGTTCTTC

d_call: NA
clone_size: NA
j_call: TRBJ1-1
v_call: TRBV12-3/TRBV12-4
cdr3_aa: CASSSTPRAEAFF
cdr3_nt: TGTGCCAGCAGCTCGACCCCTAGGGCTGAAGCTTTCTTT

d_call: NA
clone_size: NA
j_call: TRBJ2-7
v_call: TRBV21-1
cdr3_aa: CASSNRTGGNYEQYF
cdr3_nt: TGTGCCAGCAGCAATCGGACAGGGGGCAACTACGAGCAGTACTTC

d_call: NA
clone_size: once
j_call: TRBJ2-3
v_call: TRBV15
cdr3_aa: CATSRSSETDTQYF
cdr3_nt: TGTGCCACCAGCAGGAGTAGTGAGACAGATACGCAGTATTTT

d_call: NA
clone_size: NA
j_call: TRBJ2-2
v_call: TRBV15
cdr3_aa: CATSTGHSGDTGELFF
cdr3_nt: TGTGCCACCAGCACCGGACACTCCGGGGACACCGGGGAGCTGTTTTTT

d_call: NA
clone_size: few
j_call: TRBJ2-5
v_call: TRBV12-3/TRBV12-4
cdr3_aa: CASRAGLETQYF
cdr3_nt: TGTGCCAGCAGGGCAGGTTTGGAGACCCAGTACTTC